The T cell receptor (beta chain) described here comes from a study of cytomegalovirus exposure and HLA in healthy donors (dated by TCRdb to about 2017). Broadly, across the study: A later analysis indicated that the roughly 120 validation repertoires were generated on the platform also employed for the approximately 700 repertoires of the first cohort. The aim of the study was to test whether cataloging public T cell receptors could identify signatures of past pathogen exposure. A separate validation cohort of roughly 130 different subjects was used in addition to the approximately 700-subject first cohort. High-throughput TCR immunosequencing, statistical association of individual TCRs with disease status, and machine learning were combined to predict cytomegalovirus infection status. The paper as a whole reports these results and caveats: In the study, 150 to 200 TCR beta chains were listed as associated with cytomegalovirus. According to the authors, the approach could potentially be generalized to other disease states and immunological phenotypes. A later analysis found that TCRs clustered in the first cohort also tended to co-occur in the 130 or so validation repertoires, with 94% of cluster scores above 0. Three of the identified cytomegalovirus-associated TCR beta chains were confirmed in vitro to be specific for cytomegalovirus antigens. Across donors, most TCR sequences were observed very rarely, whereas some public TCRs were present in many individuals. A later analysis had no HLA typing for the validation cohort, so co-occurrence there was scored across all 110 or so repertoires. The classifier was reported to diagnose cytomegalovirus status with high specificity and sensitivity in both the original and validation cohorts.

A word on this clone: Its antigen is still unknown. The sample holds no much larger clone one base away, and base qualities are not on file.

A distance of 10 bases separates the germline ends of V and J, which lose 1 base and 0 bases respectively. The germline V gene (reference sequence) provides CDR1 LNHDA and CDR2 SQIVND. Its CDR3 holds 16 amino acids, cysteine through phenylalanine. Here the CDR3 DNA is all that survives: 48 bases in frame from base 1. The donors belonged to the validation cohort of 120 subjects, which was separate from the roughly 670-subject first cohort. Receptor libraries were prepared by the immunoSEQ multiplex PCR assay. The original methods were these. A statistical classification framework was built for diagnosing cytomegalovirus status from the catalog of TCR beta chain sequences. Sourced from immuneACCESS, this table was stored by TCRdb with only in-frame sequences that have V and J called. A share of the clones is absent; for the studies checked, an unresolved V gene accounts for under half, and the remainder has no known explanation. Clone size and V and J calls were adopted from that table, with D and trimming inferred from the DNA. The sample data list more than 140,000 clones, and roughly nine tenths of these were observed just once. The top ten hold around 3.4% of the sample.

This clonotype originated in a young woman in good health and CMV-seropositive. The sequence is built from TRBV19 and TRBJ1-5; a tentative D call is TRBD1 (5 bases match). Sequenced sample: PBMCs. The nucleotide sequence reads as follows: TGTGCCAGTAGTATAGGGGGCACACTTAGCAATCAGCCCCAGCATTTT. Its translation reads: CASSIGGTLSNQPQHF.